Below, 27 T cell receptor beta chains from the same sample are listed, as sequenced in a study of PD-L1 blockade in urothelial cancer. Profiling relied on immunoSEQ multiplex PCR, and the TCRdb table lists in-frame clones only, not all of them. Of tens of thousands of clones listed, 80% to 85% are singletons. Sample time point: pretreatment peripheral blood. Sequenced here: PBMCs, sampled around atezolizumab (anti-PD-L1) treatment. The receptors originated from a man aged 45-60 years with urothelial cancer.

The rearrangement links TRBV5-3 to TRBJ1-6, with D unclear. TRBV5-3 qualifies as an ORF whose function is uncertain. The CDR3 loop spans 14 amino acids. V lost 2 bases and J 4 bases, leaving 7 bases between the germline ends. This chain's CDR3 is CARSLKTYNSPLHF. The CDR3 DNA follows: TGTGCCAGAAGCTTAAAGACTTATAATTCACCCCTCCACTTT.

This clone was counted only a few times. The V gene is TRBV14, the J gene TRBJ2-1; 9 bases map to TRBD2. The CDR3 spans 23 residues. Germline V gene sequence: CDR1 SGHDN, CDR2 FVKESK. V was clipped by 2 bases and J by 3 bases; unmatched bases: 26. CDR3 nucleotides: TGTGCCAGCAGCCAAAGAAGTTTAACCAGGGGTGGCGGGAGGGCCCTTCTCTACAATGAGCAGTTCTTC. Protein product: CASSQRSLTRGGGRALLYNEQFF. Combining the CDR3 with reference TRBV14 and TRBJ2-1 gives the whole variable domain EAGVTQFPSHSVIEKGQTVTLRCDPISGHDNLYWYRRVMGKEIKFLLHFVKESKQDESGMPNNRFLAERTGGTYSTLKVQPAELEDSGVYFCASSQRSLTRGGGRALLYNEQFFGPGTRLTVL.

The rearrangement links TRBV29-1 to TRBJ1-2; D remains ambiguous. Germline-derived CDR1 and CDR2 are SQVTM and ANQGSEA. Trimming shortened V by 4 bases and J by 2 bases, and 8 bases separated the two germline ends. The CDR3 is made up of 12 amino acids. The CDR3 sequence is CSVAGENYGYTF. CDR3 nucleotides: TGCAGCGTTGCCGGGGAGAACTATGGCTACACCTTC.

V and J are TRBV28 and TRBJ1-1; D is unclear. Between the trimmed V and J ends, which lost 7 bases and 1 base, there was a span of 10 bases. CDR1 is MDHEN, CDR2 SYDVKM, per germline. The CDR3 contains 13 residues. As DNA, the CDR3 is TGTGCCAGCAACCCAAGAGGGAACACTGAAGCTTTCTTT. Its protein product is CASNPRGNTEAFF. Full variable domain (outside the CDR3, taken from reference TRBV28 and TRBJ1-1): DVKVTQSSRYLVKRTGEKVFLECVQDMDHENMFWYRQDPGLGLRLIYFSYDVKMKEKGDIPEGYSVSREKKERFSLILESASTNQTSMYLCASNPRGNTEAFFGQGTRLTVV.

This clone came up a few times. The V gene is TRBV7-8, the J gene TRBJ1-1; TRBD1 might be the D (6 bases). Deletions cut 6 bases from V and 6 bases from J, with 14 bases between. Germline V gene sequence: CDR1 SGHVS, CDR2 FQNEAQ. This CDR3 contains 13 residues. In DNA form, the CDR3 reads TGTGCCAGCAGGTCGGCCGGACAGTCTGAAGCTTTCTTT. It codes for CASRSAGQSEAFF.

This rearrangement joins TRBV30 to TRBJ2-2, with 7 bases identical to TRBD1. The germline V gene encodes CDR1 GTSNPN and CDR2 SVGIG (reference sequence). V lost 8 bases to trimming and J lost 1 base; unmatched junction nucleotides: 4. This CDR3 comprises 13 residues. The DNA of the CDR3 is TGTGCCGGCCGGGACAGGAACACCGGGGAGCTGTTTTTT. Its translation is CAGRDRNTGELFF.

The chain links TRBV9 to TRBJ1-5, with unresolved D. Germline CDR1 and CDR2: SGDLS and YYNGEE. The CDR3 covers 13 residues. The ends were cut back, 8 bases at V and 5 bases at J, with 14 bases in the middle. The DNA of the CDR3 is TGTGCCAGTTCGAGCCTGGGAGATCAGCCCCAGCATTTT. Encoded protein: CASSSLGDQPQHF.

CDR3 coding DNA: TGTGCCAGCAGCTCCCGGGGGGAGTCCTACAATGAGCAGTTCTTC. Translation: CASSSRGESYNEQFF. The chain links TRBV9 to TRBJ2-1, with TRBD2 matching 7 bases. Germline V lookup: CDR1 SGDLS, CDR2 YYNGEE. J lost 1 base, V lost 4 bases, and 5 bases had no gene match. CDR3 length: 15 amino acids.

CDR3 sequence (DNA): TGTGCCAGCAGCTTAGAGCGGCGCGCATCGTACAATGAGCAGTTCTTC. Its protein product is CASSLERRASYNEQFF. V usage is TRBV11-2 and J usage is TRBJ2-1; D uncertain. Looked up from germline, CDR1 is SGHAT and CDR2 is FQNNGV. The CDR3 is 16 residues long. Trimming shortened V by 0 bases and J by 4 bases, and 13 bases separated the two germline ends.

This chain joins TRBV7-3 and TRBJ2-2; 9 nucleotides match TRBD2. In germline, CDR1 is SGHTA, CDR2 FQGTGA. With V trimmed by 5 bases and J by 0 bases, 4 bases remained unmatched. This CDR3 spans 16 amino acids. CDR3 loop: CASSARLAANTGELFF. DNA for the CDR3: TGTGCCAGCAGCGCCCGACTAGCGGCGAACACCGGGGAGCTGTTTTTT.

This clone was counted once. This chain joins TRBV6-4 and TRBJ2-1; D gene unclear. Germline values: CDR1 MRHNA, CDR2 SNTAGT. The V gene lost 2 bases and the J gene lost 3 bases, with 20 bases spanning the gap. The CDR3 is 18 amino acids. CDR3 region: CASSDPSWRSPCYNEQFF. The CDR3, as DNA: TGTGCCAGCAGTGACCCATCATGGCGGAGCCCCTGCTACAATGAGCAGTTCTTC.

As concerns this clone: A junction boundary mismatches the germline segment, possibly from a read error. V gene TRBV7-7 combines with J gene TRBJ2-1; 10 bases map to TRBD2. The CDR3 loop spans 16 amino acids. In germline, CDR1 is SSHAT, CDR2 FNYEAQ (reference sequence). CDR3 sequence (DNA): TGTGCTAGCAGCTTAAGAATAGCGGGAGGAAGGGATGAGCAGTTCTTC. It encodes CASSLRIAGGRDEQFF. The full variable domain, with the rest looked up from reference TRBV7-7 and TRBJ2-1, is GAGVSQSPRYKVTKRGQDVTLRCDPISSHATLYWYQQALGQGPEFLTYFNYEAQPDKSGLPSDRFSAERPEGSISTLTIQRTEQRDSAMYRCASSLRIAGGRDEQFFGPGTRLTVL.

The chain employs TRBV11-1 and TRBJ2-7; 10 bases fit TRBD2. V shed 5 bases and J 4 bases; nucleotides not matched to a gene: 5. This CDR3 has 14 residues. CDR1 and CDR2 (germline): SGHAT, FQDESV (reference sequence). For the CDR3, the DNA is TGTGCCAGCAGCATCGGACTAGCGGCATACGAGCAGTACTTC. Its translation is CASSIGLAAYEQYF.

The chain links TRBV5-1 to TRBJ1-2; 7 bases are shared with TRBD1. Germline CDR1 and CDR2: SGHRS and YFSETQ. The CDR3 runs 14 residues. The V gene end was trimmed by 5 bases and the J gene end by 6 bases; junction bases not matched to a gene: 10. The CDR3 here is CASRRPGQMDGYTF. In DNA form, the CDR3 reads TGCGCCAGCAGGAGACCGGGACAGATGGATGGCTACACCTTC.

This clone appeared a few times. This chain connects TRBV28 to TRBJ1-2; possibly TRBD1 for D (5 bases). The V end was cut by 6 bases, the J end by 2 bases, with 13 bases between. The CDR3 sequence is 14 residues long. The germline gives CDR1 MDHEN, CDR2 SYDVKM. The CDR3: CASSLWGENYGYTF. The CDR3, as DNA: TGTGCCAGCAGCCTATGGGGGGAGAACTATGGCTACACCTTC.

The chain uses TRBV10-1 and TRBJ1-1, with D perhaps TRBD1 (6 bases). This CDR3 spans 13 amino acids. V lost 5 bases, J lost 1 base, and 8 bases lay in between. Germline values: CDR1 WNHNN, CDR2 SYGVQD (reference sequence). The CDR3 region is CASSNRANTEAFF. The CDR3 DNA is TGCGCCAGCAGTAACAGGGCGAACACTGAAGCTTTCTTT.

This chain uses TRBV4-2 with TRBJ2-3, with 16 bases identical to TRBD2. CDR1 and CDR2 (germline): LGHNA, YNFKEQ. This CDR3 is 18 amino acids long. V lost 5 bases, J lost 2 bases, and 7 bases stayed unmatched. The CDR3 DNA reads as TGTGCCAGCAGCAGGACCGGGACTAGCGGGGGGGCCACAGATACGCAGTATTTT. Translation: CASSRTGTSGGATDTQYF.

The table lists this clone with a count of one. Compared with germline, one end of the junction differs, possibly owing to a read error. The chain couples TRBV7-7 to TRBJ2-7, with 9 bases matching TRBD1. The CDR3 has 13 amino acids. Germline loops: CDR1 SSHAT, CDR2 FNYEAQ (reference sequence). The CDR3 reads CASSRGQGYEQYF. The CDR3 DNA sequence: TGTGCTAGCAGCCGGGGACAGGGCTACGAGCAGTACTTC.

This chain connects TRBV28 to TRBJ1-2, with 7 bases lining up with TRBD1. The V and J ends lost 5 bases and 3 bases, in that order; junction bases with no gene match: 3. The CDR3 spans 13 residues. From germline, CDR1 is MDHEN and CDR2 SYDVKM. The CDR3 reads CASSLGTDYGYTF. CDR3 nucleotides: TGTGCCAGCAGTCTCGGGACAGACTATGGCTACACCTTC.

The rearrangement links TRBV10-2 to TRBJ1-1; D is ambiguous. The CDR3 spans 14 residues. In germline, CDR1 is WSHSY, CDR2 SAAADI. V lost 0 bases to trimming and J lost 11 bases, with 16 bases between them. DNA for the CDR3: TGCGCCAGCAGTGAGTCTGGCGGCGGCCGGCTGGCTTTCTTT. It specifies CASSESGGGRLAFF.

The chain combines TRBV5-1 with TRBJ2-7; 7 bases map to TRBD2. The CDR3 is made up of 15 amino acids. V gave up 0 bases and J gave up 4 bases; unmatched junction bases: 7. CDR1 SGHRS and CDR2 YFSETQ come from the germline V gene. The CDR3: CASSLGAGAVYEQYF. The CDR3 DNA follows: TGCGCCAGCAGCTTGGGGGCGGGAGCAGTATACGAGCAGTACTTC.

J is TRBJ2-3 and V is TRBV14, with D unclear. The CDR3 totals 13 residues. The germline V and J ends were trimmed by 4 bases and 3 bases, with 8 bases remaining between them. The germline V gene encodes CDR1 SGHDN and CDR2 FVKESK. As DNA, the CDR3 is TGTGCCAGCAGCCGCCAACTTACAGATACGCAGTATTTT. Its translation: CASSRQLTDTQYF.

The V gene is TRBV10-2, the J gene TRBJ1-5, with 9 bases that match TRBD1. After removal of 6 bases from V and 4 bases from J, the junction contained 7 bases not matched to a gene. The CDR3 is 15 amino acids. Germline V gene sequence: CDR1 WSHSY, CDR2 SAAADI. This chain's CDR3 is CASSQGGTGNQPQHF. As DNA, the CDR3 is TGCGCCAGCAGCCAAGGAGGGACAGGGAATCAGCCCCAGCATTTT.

The rearrangement joins TRBV7-3 to TRBJ2-1; 7 bases are a match to TRBD2. Trimming took 5 bases from V and 1 from J; bases not matched to a gene: 5. CDR3 length equals 15 residues. CDR1 and CDR2 from the germline V gene are SGHTA and FQGTGA. The CDR3 reads CASSPGSGSYNEQFF. Written as DNA, the CDR3 is TGTGCCAGCAGCCCAGGTAGCGGGTCCTACAATGAGCAGTTCTTC.

The table lists this clone with a few counts. The chain carries TRBV9 and TRBJ2-1; D not certain. CDR1 and CDR2 from the germline V gene are SGDLS and YYNGEE. Trimming pared 0 bases from V and 6 bases from J, leaving 4 bases between. There are 12 residues in the CDR3. Here the CDR3 DNA reads TGTGCCAGCAGCGTAGGGCCCAATGAGCAGTTCTTC. Translating gives CASSVGPNEQFF. Full variable domain (outside the CDR3, taken from reference TRBV9 and TRBJ2-1): DSGVTQTPKHLITATGQRVTLRCSPRSGDLSVYWYQQSLDQGLQFLIQYYNGEERAKGNILERFSAQQFPDLHSELNLSSLELGDSALYFCASSVGPNEQFFGPGTRLTVL.

The chain joins TRBV5-1 to TRBJ1-5; 10 nucleotides line up with TRBD1. The CDR3 spans 15 residues. J lost 2 bases, V lost 4 bases, and 3 bases had no gene match. The germline CDR1 and CDR2 sequences are SGHRS and YFSETQ. The CDR3 loop reads CASSPGTGGNQPQHF. CDR3 sequence (DNA): TGCGCCAGCAGCCCCGGGACAGGGGGCAATCAGCCCCAGCATTTT.

This clone was counted a few times. The chain is built from TRBV6-5 and TRBJ2-3; TRBD1 matches 8 bases. Trimming removed 5 bases from V and 1 base from J; junction bases left unmatched: 5. CDR1 and CDR2 from the germline V gene are MNHEY and SVGAGI. There are 15 residues in the CDR3. Here the CDR3 reads CASSPLTGGTDTQYF. Here the CDR3 DNA reads TGTGCCAGCAGTCCCCTGACAGGGGGCACAGATACGCAGTATTTT.